This T cell receptor (beta chain) appears in the sequencing data of a study of shared T cell receptors in the human thymus. V lost 3 bases to trimming and J lost 0 bases, with 12 bases between them. The CDR3 is 16 amino acids. Germline V CDR1 and CDR2: PRHDT, FYEKMQ (reference sequence). TCRdb keeps only in-frame clones here, not all; method: immunoSEQ multiplex PCR. In the table there are roughly 500,000 clones, more than 75% of which are singletons. This sample was also put to use in a study of human thymus T cells. That study reports: The thymus was resected at corrective cardiac surgery. Among thymic and blood repertoires, usage of V and J genes appeared biased. Related research has reported that thymic repertoires overlap highly among unrelated individuals.

This rearrangement joins TRBV13 to TRBJ1-3; D is unresolved. This clonotype originated in a boy under two years old with a congenital heart defect. The sample was thymocytes. This CDR3 reads CASSLQFHSSGNTIYF. CDR3 nucleotide sequence: TGTGCCAGCAGCTTGCAGTTCCACAGCTCTGGAAACACCATATATTTT.